What follows are 10 T cell receptor beta chains derived from one specimen sequenced in a study of sequential checkpoint blockade in melanoma (dated by TCRdb to the late 2010s). Library preparation employed the immunoSEQ multiplex PCR assay. The table was pulled from immuneACCESS by TCRdb, which kept in-frame rearrangements only. Such tables lose some clones; where checked, under half of the loss comes from unresolved V genes, and the rest has no known cause. This sample lists around 4,000 clones; more than 20% were detected once. The ten most abundant clones make up about 12% of the sample. The treatment or condition label for this specimen denotes: randomized to nivolumab then ipilimumab (arm A) or the reverse (arm B). The sample consisted of tumor tissue (inferred from file names), taken from a patient given nivolumab and ipilimumab in sequence. These TCRs come from a human donor with melanoma.

The genes are TRBV18 and TRBJ1-2; perhaps TRBD1 as D (5 bases). In germline, CDR1 is KGHSH, CDR2 LQKENI. V was cut by 3 bases and J by 4 bases, with 12 bases left in between. This CDR3 is 14 amino acids long. The CDR3 here is CASSPETEPYGYTF. The CDR3 DNA follows: TGTGCCAGCTCACCCGAGACAGAACCCTATGGCTACACCTTC.

This rearrangement joins TRBV5-1 to TRBJ2-3; D possibly matches TRBD1 or TRBD2 (5 bases each). Germline-derived CDR1 and CDR2 are SGHRS and YFSETQ. The CDR3 sequence is 16 residues long. Trimming shortened V by 2 bases and J by 2 bases, and 15 bases separated the two germline ends. Here the CDR3 DNA reads TGCGCCAGCAGCTTCCCATCGGGGCGACCCACAGATACGCAGTATTTT. It specifies CASSFPSGRPTDTQYF.

The table lists this clone with a few counts. The chain has TRBV6-8 and TRBJ1-1; TRBD1 matches 7 bases. The V segment lost 2 bases and the J segment 4 bases; nucleotides outside the gene matches: 4. The CDR3 is 14 residues long. Germline V gene data show CDR1 as MNHGY and CDR2 as SAAAGT. CDR3 residues: CASSYQGVSTEAFF. The CDR3 nucleotides read TGTGCCAGCAGTTACCAGGGGGTATCCACTGAAGCTTTCTTT.

This clone is termed medium-sized (0.01 to 0.1%). The chain carries TRBV11-3 and TRBJ1-2; 9 bases match TRBD1. CDR1 SGHNT and CDR2 YENEEA come from the germline V gene. After removal of 3 bases from V and 4 bases from J, the junction contained 3 bases not matched to a gene. The CDR3 is 14 residues long. The CDR3 is CASSFYRGLYGYTF. The CDR3 nucleotides are TGTGCCAGCAGCTTCTACAGGGGGCTCTATGGCTACACCTTC.

This clone was seen a handful of times. This rearrangement joins TRBV6-7 to TRBJ2-4; 10 bases align to TRBD2. TRBV6-7 is classed as an ORF, of uncertain function. This CDR3 is built from 23 residues. The V segment lost 0 bases and the J segment 0 bases; nucleotides outside the gene matches: 20. The CDR3 spells CASSYSAFLKRGGKLIAKNIQYF. CDR3 DNA sequence: TGTGCCAGCAGTTACTCCGCCTTTCTTAAGCGGGGGGGCAAACTAATAGCCAAAAACATTCAGTACTTC.

The chain employs TRBV5-1 and TRBJ2-3; TRBD1 aligns across 8 bases. Germline lookup yields CDR1 SGHRS and CDR2 YFSETQ. The CDR3 runs to 14 residues. The junction had 3 bases not matched to a gene; V was cut back by 1 base and J by 5 bases. The CDR3 sequence: CASSLQGAEDTQYF. DNA of the CDR3: TGCGCCAGCAGCTTGCAGGGGGCTGAAGATACGCAGTATTTT.

The V and J genes are TRBV5-1 and TRBJ2-3; no definite D call. Germline V gene sequence: CDR1 SGHRS, CDR2 YFSETQ. V was cut by 2 bases and J by 0 bases, with 10 bases left in between. This CDR3 contains 15 residues. The CDR3 is CASSLSLVSTDTQYF. CDR3 nucleotides: TGCGCCAGCAGCTTATCACTTGTTAGCACAGATACGCAGTATTTT.

On this clone: Distinct nucleotide sequences in the sample also encode this CDR3. This chain uses TRBV5-1 with TRBJ2-5, with 8 bases matching TRBD1. CDR1 SGHRS and CDR2 YFSETQ come from the germline V gene. The CDR3 length is 14 residues. V shed 4 bases and J 2 bases; nucleotides not matched to a gene: 4. This CDR3 reads CASSLGQAQETQYF. The DNA of the CDR3 is TGCGCCAGCAGCCTGGGACAGGCTCAAGAGACCCAGTACTTC.

Only a few counts were recorded for this clone. The chain carries TRBV1 and TRBJ2-1; the D segment call TRBD2 is taken from the table without a DNA check. TRBV1 has pseudogene status. CDR3 length equals 13 residues. CDR3 in DNA: TGCGCCAGCAGCCAAGATGAGGCCATGAGGCAGTTCTTC. It translates to CASSQDEAMRQFF.

This clone was detected a few times. V is TRBV23-1 and J is TRBJ1-1; D unclear. TRBV23-1 is reported as an ORF; its role is uncertain. Trimming cost V 7 bases and J 1 base, with 10 bases left between them. CDR3 length equals 13 residues. CDR3 DNA: TGCGCCAGCATCCAGGACCAGAACACTGAAGCTTTCTTT. Translating gives CASIQDQNTEAFF.